This is a list of T cell receptor beta chains from one sample in a study of blood T cell repertoires in COVID-19. TCRdb keeps only in-frame clones here, not all; method: immunoSEQ multiplex PCR. The top ten clones hold 1.4% to 1.5% of a sample with a few hundred thousand clones, about 88% of them seen once. The specimen sequenced was PBMCs or T cells enriched from blood (not recorded which). These receptors were taken from a woman aged 18-35 years who had been exposed to COVID-19. Each CDR3 is given with its conserved first and last residue. A D gene is named only where the DNA matches it firmly. The listing skips clone size in some rows; elsewhere it reads once, few, many or a size class.

j_call v_call clone_size d_call cdr3_nt cdr3_aa
TRBJ1-2 TRBV4-3 . TRBD1 TGCGCCAGCAGCCGGATGGACAGGGAGGACTATGGCTACACCTTC CASSRMDREDYGYTF
TRBJ1-5 TRBV7-9 . . TGTGCCAGCAGCTTAGATGCAGGGGTGCAGCCCCAGCATTTT CASSLDAGVQPQHF
TRBJ1-5 TRBV6-5 . . TGTGCCAGCAGTTACGAGGCACCTTATAGCAATCAGCCCCAGCATTTT CASSYEAPYSNQPQHF
TRBJ2-2 TRBV4-1 . . TGCGCCAGCAGCCAAGCACGGCCAGGGGACGGGGAGCTGTTTTTT CASSQARPGDGELFF
TRBJ2-3 TRBV7-2 few . TGTGCCAGCAGCTTTAACTGGGATACGCAGTATTTT CASSFNWDTQYF
TRBJ1-1 TRBV7-2 . . TGTGCCAGCAGCTTAGACAGAATGAAGAACACTGAAGCTTTCTTT CASSLDRMKNTEAFF
TRBJ2-7 TRBV9 . TRBD1 TGTGCCAGCAGCGTAGCTATAGGGGGCGGCTACGAGCAGTACTTC CASSVAIGGGYEQYF
TRBJ2-5 TRBV9 . TRBD2 TGTGCCAGCAGCGGTAGCGGGGGGAACTCGGAGACCCAGTACTTC CASSGSGGNSETQYF
TRBJ1-2 TRBV7-9 once TRBD1 TGTGCCAGCAGCTTAGCTCCTGACAGGGCTAACTATGGCTACACCTTC CASSLAPDRANYGYTF
TRBJ1-6 TRBV7-9 . TRBD1 TGTGCCAGCAGCCCCAGGGGGGTCGTTTCACCCCTCCACTTT CASSPRGVVSPLHF
TRBJ2-3 TRBV7-8 . TRBD2 TGTGCCAGCCGGACTAGCGGGAGGTCATACACAGATACGCAGTATTTT CASRTSGRSYTDTQYF
TRBJ2-7 TRBV6-5 . TRBD2 TGTGCCAGCAGTTCCCTAGCGGGAGGGACCTACGAGCAGTACTTC CASSSLAGGTYEQYF
TRBJ2-7 TRBV7-2 . TRBD2 TGTGCCAGCAGCTTAGTTAGCGGGACATACGAGCAGTACTTC CASSLVSGTYEQYF
TRBJ2-5 TRBV7-6 . . TGTGCCAGCAGCTTAGCGCACAGTGGGGAGACCCAGTACTTC CASSLAHSGETQYF
TRBJ1-1 TRBV4-1 . . TGCGCCAGCAGCCATCCGGGCACTGAAGCTTTCTTT CASSHPGTEAFF
TRBJ1-2 TRBV27 . TRBD1 TGTGCCAGCAAAGGGACAGAGGACTATGGCTACACCTTC CASKGTEDYGYTF
TRBJ2-5 TRBV19 . . TGTGCCAGTAGTCCCCTAGGCGGGATAGGGGAGACCCAGTACTTC CASSPLGGIGETQYF
TRBJ2-3 TRBV7-9 . TRBD2 TGTGCCAGCAGCGCCGGACTAGCGGGGGAACGCACAGATACGCAGTATTTT CASSAGLAGERTDTQYF
TRBJ2-7 TRBV6-2/TRBV6-3 . TRBD2 TGTGCCAGCAGTTACGACGGGGACATGGCGACTAGCGGGGTTCCATACGAGCAGTACTTC CASSYDGDMATSGVPYEQYF
TRBJ2-3 TRBV25-1 . TRBD2 TGTGCCAGCAGTGATTTTTTGAGCGGGGGGGCAGATACGCAGTATTTT CASSDFLSGGADTQYF
TRBJ2-7 TRBV10-3 . . TGTGCCATCAGTGCACCAGGTCGGGAGCAGTACTTC CAISAPGREQYF
TRBJ1-5 TRBV28 . . TGTGCCAGCAGTTTATTGAGGCAGCCCCAGCATTTT CASSLLRQPQHF
TRBJ1-1 TRBV4-2 . TRBD1 TGTGCCAGCAGCCAAGGGACAGGCGGAACGAACACTGAAGCTTTCTTT CASSQGTGGTNTEAFF
TRBJ1-1 TRBV5-1 . . TGCGCCAGCAGCGGCACGGGGGGCGTCACTGAAGCTTTCTTT CASSGTGGVTEAFF
TRBJ1-5 TRBV3-1/TRBV3-2 . . TGTGCCAGCAGCCAAGAACCCCATAGGCCCCAGCATTTT CASSQEPHRPQHF
TRBJ2-3 TRBV6-2/TRBV6-3 . TRBD2 TGTGCCAGCAGTTACTCGCGGGGGGAGGACCTTACAGATACGCAGTATTTT CASSYSRGEDLTDTQYF
TRBJ2-2 TRBV5-1 . TRBD2 TGCGCCAGCGAAGGACTAGCGGGGGCCACCGGGGAGCTGTTTTTT CASEGLAGATGELFF
TRBJ1-3 TRBV28 . . TGTGCCTCCCACCCGGAGGCGCGAGGAAACACCATATATTTT CASHPEARGNTIYF
TRBJ2-7 TRBV18 . . TGTGCCAGCTCACACCGGGACTCCGCCTCCTACGAGCAGTACTTC CASSHRDSASYEQYF
TRBJ1-1 TRBV9 . . TGTGCCAGCAGCGTAGAGACGGGCACTGAAGCTTTCTTT CASSVETGTEAFF
TRBJ1-2 TRBV19 . TRBD1 TGTGCCAGTAGTAGCGACAGGGGGCAGGATGGCTACACCTTC CASSSDRGQDGYTF
TRBJ1-6 TRBV27 . . TGTGCCAGCAGGGGCGAATCGAGCTCACCCCTCCACTTT CASRGESSSPLHF
TRBJ1-2 TRBV4-1 . . TGCGCCAGCAGCCAAGATGGCGACAGCTATGGCTACACCTTC CASSQDGDSYGYTF
TRBJ2-3 TRBV28 . TRBD2 TGTGCCAGCAGGAGTGGGCTAGCGGGACGCACAGATACGCAGTATTTT CASRSGLAGRTDTQYF
TRBJ2-7 TRBV11-1 . . TGTGCCAGCAGCTTATCCAGCGAAGGAGGGATCTACGAGCAGTACTTC CASSLSSEGGIYEQYF
TRBJ2-3 TRBV7-3 . . TGTGCCAGCAGCCCTCAGGGCCCGAGCACAGATACGCAGTATTTT CASSPQGPSTDTQYF
TRBJ2-7 TRBV19 once . TGTGCCAGTACGTCCCGGAGCTACGAGCAGTACTTC CASTSRSYEQYF
TRBJ1-3 TRBV15 . TRBD1 TGTGCCACCAGCCTTAACCGGGACAGCTCTGGAAACACCATATATTTT CATSLNRDSSGNTIYF
TRBJ1-1 TRBV29-1 . TRBD1 TGCAGCGTACACACGATAAAGGGGGCGCTTATCCCTAACACTGAAGCTTTCTTT CSVHTIKGALIPNTEAFF
TRBJ1-1 TRBV25-1 . . TGTGCCAGCAGTCGGACAGCGAACACTGAAGCTTTCTTT CASSRTANTEAFF
TRBJ1-5 TRBV21-1 once . TGTGCCAGCAGCAAGAAGGGTTACAGGGGGCGTCAGAATCAGCCCCAGCATTTT CASSKKGYRGRQNQPQHF
TRBJ2-5 TRBV7-2 . TRBD2 TGTGCCAGCAGCCTACGTCCAGCGGGGGGGCAAGAGACCCAGTACTTC CASSLRPAGGQETQYF
TRBJ2-7 TRBV7-6 . . TGTGCCAGCAGCCACTACTCCTACGAGCAGTACTTC CASSHYSYEQYF